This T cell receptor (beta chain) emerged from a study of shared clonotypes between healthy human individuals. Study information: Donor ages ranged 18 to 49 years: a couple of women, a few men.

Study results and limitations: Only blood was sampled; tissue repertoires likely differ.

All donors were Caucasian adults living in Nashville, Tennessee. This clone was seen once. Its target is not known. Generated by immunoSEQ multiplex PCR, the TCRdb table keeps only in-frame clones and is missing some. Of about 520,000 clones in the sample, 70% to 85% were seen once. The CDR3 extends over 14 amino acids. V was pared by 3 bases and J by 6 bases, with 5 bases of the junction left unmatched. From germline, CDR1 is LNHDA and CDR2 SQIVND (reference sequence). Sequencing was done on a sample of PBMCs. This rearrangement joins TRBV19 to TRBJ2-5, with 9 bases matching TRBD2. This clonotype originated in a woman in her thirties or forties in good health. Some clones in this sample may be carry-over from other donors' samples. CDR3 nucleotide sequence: TGTGCCAGTAGTATTAGGGGGACTAGCAAGACCCAGTACTTC. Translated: CASSIRGTSKTQYF.